Listed here are 31 T cell receptor beta chains from one sample, sequenced in a study of blood T cell repertoires in COVID-19. The method was immunoSEQ multiplex PCR; TCRdb's version includes in-frame clones alone and lacks a portion of them. The sample carries over 200,000 clones, nearly 90% recorded once. Sequenced material: PBMCs or T cells enriched from blood (not recorded which). These receptors all come from a man younger than 40 who had recovered from COVID-19.

The chain couples TRBV10-3 to TRBJ2-2, with D hard to call. CDR1 and CDR2 from the germline V gene are ENHRY and SYGVKD. Trimming stripped 0 bases from V and 1 base from J, with 6 bases between. This CDR3 comprises 15 residues. The CDR3 DNA reads TGTGCCATCAGTGAGTCTGGGCAGAACACCGGGGAGCTGTTTTTT. Amino acids: CAISESGQNTGELFF.

This clone was counted between two and nine times. The chain couples TRBV30 to TRBJ2-3; weak D call: TRBD1 (5 bases). The CDR3 runs 12 residues. Trimming shortened V by 2 bases and J by 5 bases, and 8 bases separated the two germline ends. Germline values: CDR1 GTSNPN, CDR2 SVGIG (reference sequence). The CDR3 DNA reads TGTGCCTGGAGTCCACAGGTAGATACGCAGTATTTT. This codes for CAWSPQVDTQYF.

The chain links TRBV10-2 to TRBJ2-1; 7 bases agree with TRBD2. Losses at the gene ends were 2 bases for V and 13 bases for J; bases not matched to a gene: 2. This CDR3 comprises 11 residues. Germline values: CDR1 WSHSY, CDR2 SAAADI. The CDR3 spells CASSEGTTQFF. DNA of the CDR3: TGCGCCAGCAGTGAGGGGACTACACAGTTCTTC.

The chain recombines TRBV18 with TRBJ2-5; 10 bases map to TRBD2. The CDR3 consists of 17 residues. V was clipped by 4 bases and J by 5 bases; unmatched bases: 13. Germline CDR1 and CDR2: KGHSH and LQKENI. CDR3 region: CASSLSSGRAGGETQYF. Written as DNA, the CDR3 is TGTGCCAGCTCACTTTCCAGCGGGAGGGCCGGAGGTGAGACCCAGTACTTC.

The CDR3 DNA sequence: TGTGCCAGCAGCGTAGTTGCGAGGCAGGGGGGCGAGCAGTACTTC. Its protein is CASSVVARQGGEQYF. The rearrangement uses TRBV9 and TRBJ2-7; tentative D call: TRBD1 (7 bases). Germline V gene lookup returns CDR1 SGDLS and CDR2 YYNGEE. The CDR3 has 15 amino acids. The V end was cut by 0 bases, the J end by 6 bases, with 16 bases between.

The chain has TRBV7-3 and TRBJ2-1; possibly TRBD2 for D (6 bases). From germline, CDR1 is SGHTA and CDR2 FQGTGA. V lost 4 bases and J lost 7, with 20 bases in between. CDR3 length: 16 amino acids. Written as DNA, the CDR3 is TGTGCCAGCAGCTCAGCCCTGGGGAGGCTTTTGAATGAGCAGTTCTTC. Protein: CASSSALGRLLNEQFF.

The J gene is TRBJ1-4, the V gene TRBV7-9; no firm D call. In germline, CDR1 is SEHNR, CDR2 FQNEAQ (reference sequence). V was cut by 5 bases and J by 5 bases, with 15 bases left in between. CDR3 length equals 15 residues. This CDR3 reads CASSQPKTSNEKLFF. The DNA of the CDR3 is TGTGCCAGCAGCCAACCGAAGACTTCCAATGAAAAACTGTTTTTT.

This rearrangement joins TRBV7-2 to TRBJ2-1, with TRBD2 matching 10 bases. Germline trimming cut 5 bases from V and 3 bases from J; bases unmatched to any gene: 4. The CDR3 extends over 15 amino acids. Germline loops: CDR1 SGHTA, CDR2 FQGNSA. For the CDR3, the DNA is TGTGCCAGCAGCGTCTCTAGCGGGGGCTACAATGAGCAGTTCTTC. Encoded protein: CASSVSSGGYNEQFF.

Note on this clone: Compared with germline, one end of the junction differs, possibly owing to a read error. This chain joins TRBV24-1 and TRBJ2-1; D call uncertain. The germline V gene has CDR1 KGHDR and CDR2 SFDVKD. The CDR3 length is 13 residues. CDR3: CATRDSGYNEQFF. The CDR3 DNA sequence: TGTGCCACCAGGGATTCGGGCTACAATGAGCAGTTCTTC.

J is TRBJ1-5 and V is TRBV12-5, with TRBD1 matching over 7 bases. Trimming took 0 bases from V and 3 from J; bases not matched to a gene: 5. This CDR3 has 16 residues. From germline, CDR1 is LGHNT and CDR2 FRNRAP. The CDR3 here is CASGLVRGTVNQPQHF. CDR3 DNA: TGTGCTAGTGGTTTGGTGAGAGGGACAGTCAATCAGCCCCAGCATTTT.

The chain carries TRBV6-5 and TRBJ1-5; D perhaps matches TRBD1 (5 bases). V was trimmed by 6 bases and J by 2 bases, leaving 11 bases between them. The CDR3 totals 14 residues. Per germline, CDR1 MNHEY and CDR2 SVGAGI. CDR3 sequence: CASRADSGNQPQHF. In DNA, the CDR3 is TGTGCCAGCAGGGCCGACAGCGGCAATCAGCCCCAGCATTTT.

The chain combines TRBV5-5 with TRBJ2-7; perhaps TRBD1 as D (6 bases). Between the trimmed V and J ends, which lost 2 bases and 6 bases, there was a span of 15 bases. Germline V CDR1 and CDR2: SGHKS, YYEKEE (reference sequence). The CDR3 extends over 14 amino acids. The DNA for the CDR3 is TGTGCCAGCAGCTTCAGAACAGGGTCGGGCGAGCAGTACTTC. This encodes CASSFRTGSGEQYF.

The chain has TRBV6-5 and TRBJ2-5, with 10 bases aligning to TRBD1. The CDR3 loop spans 15 amino acids. Germline CDR1 is MNHEY and CDR2 is SVGAGI. The J segment lost 7 bases and the V segment lost 6 bases, leaving 11 bases of the junction unmatched. CDR3 region: CASSLRQGAGGTQYF. The CDR3 nucleotides are TGTGCCAGCAGCCTTCGACAGGGGGCGGGGGGGACCCAGTACTTC.

The chain links TRBV14 to TRBJ1-2; no definite D call. Trimming removed 1 base from V and 0 bases from J, with 3 bases in between. CDR3 length: 13 amino acids. From germline, CDR1 is SGHDN and CDR2 FVKESK. In DNA, the CDR3 is TGTGCCAGCAGCCAAGTAACTAACTATGGCTACACCTTC. This codes for CASSQVTNYGYTF.

This chain connects TRBV28 to TRBJ1-2; 7 nucleotides match TRBD1. The V segment lost 10 bases and the J segment 2 bases; nucleotides outside the gene matches: 7. Germline CDR1 and CDR2: MDHEN and SYDVKM. This CDR3 is built from 13 residues. For the CDR3, the DNA is TGTGCCATGTCGGCGGACAGGAACTATGGCTACACCTTC. It is translated as CAMSADRNYGYTF.

The CDR3 region has the DNA TGTGCCAGTAGTATAAACTCCAGAGCGGGGGCCTACGAGCAGTACTTC. This translates into CASSINSRAGAYEQYF. This sequence joins TRBV19 and TRBJ2-7, with 8 bases that match TRBD2. The CDR3 is made up of 16 amino acids. The germline V gene encodes CDR1 LNHDA and CDR2 SQIVND (reference sequence). J gave up 2 bases and V 2 bases, and 8 bases lay outside the gene matches.

This clone was seen only once. The chain couples TRBV18 to TRBJ2-1, with TRBD1 matching over 10 bases. The CDR3 extends over 15 amino acids. Per the germline V gene, CDR1 is KGHSH and CDR2 is LQKENI. The V and J ends lost 2 bases and 9 bases, in that order; junction bases with no gene match: 7. Here the CDR3 reads CASSPFGQGDSEQFF. CDR3 sequence (DNA): TGTGCCAGCTCACCATTCGGACAGGGGGATAGTGAGCAGTTCTTC.

V usage is TRBV27 and J usage is TRBJ1-1, with 11 nucleotides matching TRBD1. The CDR3 is 15 residues long. V was pared by 7 bases and J by 0 bases, with 4 bases of the junction left unmatched. Germline V gene lookup returns CDR1 MNHEY and CDR2 SMNVEV (reference sequence). In nucleotides, the CDR3 is TGTGCCAGCATTCCGGGACAGGGGGTGAACACTGAAGCTTTCTTT. This encodes CASIPGQGVNTEAFF.

V is TRBV27 and J is TRBJ2-1; 13 bases are shared with TRBD2. This CDR3 spans 16 amino acids. Trimming removed 4 bases from V and 4 bases from J; junction bases left unmatched: 4. The germline V gene encodes CDR1 MNHEY and CDR2 SMNVEV (reference sequence). The DNA for the CDR3 is TGTGCCAGCAGTTCGGGACTAGCGGGGCGTTACAATGAGCAGTTCTTC. Encoded protein: CASSSGLAGRYNEQFF.

The chain links TRBV7-9 to TRBJ1-3; D is ambiguous. V gave up 8 bases and J gave up 8 bases, with 7 bases separating them. The CDR3 sequence is 10 residues long. The germline gives CDR1 SEHNR, CDR2 FQNEAQ (reference sequence). The DNA for the CDR3 is TGTGCCAGCCGGGGTGACACCATATATTTT. It translates to CASRGDTIYF.

The chain carries TRBV11-2 and TRBJ1-4; D perhaps matches TRBD1 (5 bases). The V gene's germline CDR1 is SGHAT and CDR2 FQNNGV. The CDR3 totals 16 residues. Trimming cost V 2 bases and J 0 bases, with 10 bases left between them. For the CDR3, the DNA is TGTGCCAGCAGCTTAACAGGATCTGCAACTAATGAAAAACTGTTTTTT. It yields the protein CASSLTGSATNEKLFF.

This sequence joins TRBV3-1 (or the pseudogene TRBV3-2) and TRBJ1-2; 10 bases fit TRBD1. The CDR3 sequence is 16 residues long. The V and J ends lost 1 base and 4 bases, in that order; junction bases with no gene match: 6. From germline, CDR1 is LGHDT and CDR2 YNNKEL (reference sequence). CDR3 nucleotides: TGTGCCAGCAGCCAAGGGTCCGGGACAGGGGTCTATGGCTACACCTTC. Protein product: CASSQGSGTGVYGYTF.

The V call is TRBV28, the J call TRBJ2-7; 9 bases line up with TRBD2. Per the germline V gene, CDR1 is MDHEN and CDR2 is SYDVKM. The CDR3 contains 16 residues. J was trimmed by 1 base and V by 3 bases; bases with no gene match: 7. This chain's CDR3 is CASSLTSGRWSYEQYF. CDR3 bases: TGTGCCAGCAGTTTGACAAGCGGGAGGTGGTCCTACGAGCAGTACTTC. Full variable domain (missing parts from reference TRBV28 and TRBJ2-7): DVKVTQSSRYLVKRTGEKVFLECVQDMDHENMFWYRQDPGLGLRLIYFSYDVKMKEKGDIPEGYSVSREKKERFSLILESASTNQTSMYLCASSLTSGRWSYEQYFGPGTRLTVT.

The rearrangement links TRBV19 to TRBJ2-7, with D possibly TRBD1 on 6 matching bases. V was trimmed by 1 base and J by 2 bases, leaving 9 bases between them. This CDR3 is 14 amino acids long. The germline CDR1 and CDR2 sequences are LNHDA and SQIVND (reference sequence). In nucleotides, the CDR3 is TGTGCCAGTAGTATAGCAGGGGACGCCTACGAGCAGTACTTC. Amino acid sequence: CASSIAGDAYEQYF.

This clone was seen a handful of times. The CDR3 DNA sequence: TGTGCCAGCAGCCAAGTCTGGGACAGGGGGCAATCTAACTATGGCTACACCTTC. It yields the protein CASSQVWDRGQSNYGYTF. V usage is TRBV3-1 (or the pseudogene TRBV3-2) and J usage is TRBJ1-2; 12 nucleotides align to TRBD1. CDR1 is LGHDT and CDR2 is YNNKEL in the germline V gene (reference sequence). The length of the CDR3 is 18 residues. Trimming at V came to 1 base and at J to 0 bases, leaving 6 bases not matched to a gene.

This clone appeared a single time. The chain couples TRBV28 to TRBJ1-6, with no clear D. V was clipped by 6 bases and J by 7 bases, with 19 bases between them. The CDR3 extends over 16 amino acids. Germline V gene data show CDR1 as MDHEN and CDR2 as SYDVKM. The CDR3 DNA reads as TGTGCCAGCAGCCCCCGCGTGGCGCGGCAAAATTCACCCCTCCACTTT. Its protein is CASSPRVARQNSPLHF.

V and J are TRBV10-3 and TRBJ2-1, with TRBD2 matching over 12 bases. The germline V gene encodes CDR1 ENHRY and CDR2 SYGVKD. Unmatched junction bases numbered 9, after V lost 0 bases and J lost 6 bases. The CDR3 sequence is 18 residues long. CDR3 bases: TGTGCCATCAGTGAGTCGAGACTAGCGGGGGCCTTACTCAATGAGCAGTTCTTC. It yields the protein CAISESRLAGALLNEQFF.

The gene calls are TRBV7-3 and TRBJ2-2, with 11 bases lining up with TRBD1. CDR3 length: 14 amino acids. Germline-derived CDR1 and CDR2 are SGHTA and FQGTGA. The junction had 3 bases not matched to a gene; V was cut back by 5 bases and J by 7 bases. The CDR3 sequence: CASSGQGAGGELFF. The CDR3, as DNA: TGTGCCAGCAGCGGACAGGGGGCGGGCGGGGAGCTGTTTTTT.

The genes are TRBV20-1 and TRBJ1-2; D gene ambiguous. CDR1 is DFQATT, CDR2 SNEGSKA, per germline (reference sequence). This CDR3 region has 11 residues. V dropped 7 bases and J dropped 7 bases, with 13 bases sitting between them. For the CDR3, the DNA is TGCAGTGTAAGCGATAGTCGTGGCTACACCTTC. Translated, it gives CSVSDSRGYTF.

V and J are TRBV3-1 (or the pseudogene TRBV3-2) and TRBJ2-5, with 7 bases that match TRBD1. This CDR3 has 15 residues. Looked up from germline, CDR1 is LGHDT and CDR2 is YNNKEL (reference sequence). With 2 bases clipped from V and 2 bases from J, the junction kept 5 bases outside the gene matches. CDR3 protein: CASSQFTGDQETQYF. The CDR3 coding sequence is TGTGCCAGCAGCCAATTTACAGGGGATCAAGAGACCCAGTACTTC.

This chain joins TRBV30 and TRBJ1-2, with unresolved D. This CDR3 region has 13 residues. V was clipped by 0 bases and J by 4 bases, with 9 bases between them. The germline V gene encodes CDR1 GTSNPN and CDR2 SVGIG (reference sequence). CDR3 in amino acids: CAWSVLNLYGYTF. CDR3 coding DNA: TGTGCCTGGAGTGTACTAAATCTCTATGGCTACACCTTC.